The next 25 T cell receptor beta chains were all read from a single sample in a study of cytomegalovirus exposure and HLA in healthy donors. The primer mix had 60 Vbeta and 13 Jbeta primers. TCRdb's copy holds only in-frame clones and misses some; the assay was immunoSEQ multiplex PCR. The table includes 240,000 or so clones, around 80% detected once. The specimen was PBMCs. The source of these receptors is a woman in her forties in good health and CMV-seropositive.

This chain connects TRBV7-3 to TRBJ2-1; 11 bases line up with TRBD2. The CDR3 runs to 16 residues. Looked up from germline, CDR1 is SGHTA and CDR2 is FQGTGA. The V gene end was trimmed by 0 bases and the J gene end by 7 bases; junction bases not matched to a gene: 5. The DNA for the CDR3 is TGTGCCAGCAGCTTAACGACCCTAGCGGGAGGAAATGAGCAGTTCTTC. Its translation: CASSLTTLAGGNEQFF.

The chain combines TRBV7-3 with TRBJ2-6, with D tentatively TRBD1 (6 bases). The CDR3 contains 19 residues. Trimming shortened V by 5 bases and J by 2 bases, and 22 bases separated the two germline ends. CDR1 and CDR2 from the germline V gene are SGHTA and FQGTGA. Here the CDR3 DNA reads TGTGCCAGCAGCCCAACGGGTGGGGGCGGTTTGGCTGGGGCCAACGTCCTGACTTTC. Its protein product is CASSPTGGGGLAGANVLTF. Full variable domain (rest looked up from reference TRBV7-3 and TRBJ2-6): GAGVSQTPSNKVTEKGKYVELRCDPISGHTALYWYRQSLGQGPEFLIYFQGTGAADDSGLPNDRFFAVRPEGSVSTLKIQRTERGDSAVYLCASSPTGGGGLAGANVLTFGAGSRLTVL.

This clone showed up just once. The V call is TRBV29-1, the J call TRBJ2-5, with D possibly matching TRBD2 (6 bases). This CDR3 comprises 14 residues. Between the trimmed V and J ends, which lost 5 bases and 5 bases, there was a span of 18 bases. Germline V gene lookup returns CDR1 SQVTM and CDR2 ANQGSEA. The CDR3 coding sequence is TGCAGCGTTTCCCCTGGGGGACTCGGGGAGACCCAGTACTTC. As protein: CSVSPGGLGETQYF.

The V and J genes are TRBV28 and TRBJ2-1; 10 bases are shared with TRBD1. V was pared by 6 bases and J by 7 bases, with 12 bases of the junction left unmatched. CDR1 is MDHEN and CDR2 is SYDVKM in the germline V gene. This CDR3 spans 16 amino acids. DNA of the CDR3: TGTGCCAGCAGCTGGCTCGGGACAGGGGCGCGGAATGAGCAGTTCTTC. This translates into CASSWLGTGARNEQFF. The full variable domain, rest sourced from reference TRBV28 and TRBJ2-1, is DVKVTQSSRYLVKRTGEKVFLECVQDMDHENMFWYRQDPGLGLRLIYFSYDVKMKEKGDIPEGYSVSREKKERFSLILESASTNQTSMYLCASSWLGTGARNEQFFGPGTRLTVL.

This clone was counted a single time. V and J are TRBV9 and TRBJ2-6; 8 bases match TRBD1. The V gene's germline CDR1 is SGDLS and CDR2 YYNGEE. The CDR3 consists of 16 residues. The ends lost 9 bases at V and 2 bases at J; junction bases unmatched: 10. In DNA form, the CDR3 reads TGTGCCACCACGGACAGGGAGCAAACTGGGGCCAACGTCCTGACTTTC. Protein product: CATTDREQTGANVLTF.

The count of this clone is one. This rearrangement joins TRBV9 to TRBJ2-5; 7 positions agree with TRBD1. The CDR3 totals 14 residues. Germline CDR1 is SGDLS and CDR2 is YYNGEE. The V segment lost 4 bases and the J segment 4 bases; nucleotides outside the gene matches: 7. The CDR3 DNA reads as TGTGCCAGCAGCACCAGGACAGGAACAGAGACCCAGTACTTC. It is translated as CASSTRTGTETQYF.

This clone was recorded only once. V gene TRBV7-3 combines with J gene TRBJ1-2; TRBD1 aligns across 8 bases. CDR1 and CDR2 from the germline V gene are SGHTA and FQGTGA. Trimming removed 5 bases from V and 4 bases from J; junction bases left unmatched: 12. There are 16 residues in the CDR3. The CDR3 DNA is TGTGCCAGCAGCCCTTTAGGGACAGGACAGAGCTATGGCTACACCTTC. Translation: CASSPLGTGQSYGYTF. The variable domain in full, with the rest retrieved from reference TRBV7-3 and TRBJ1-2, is GAGVSQTPSNKVTEKGKYVELRCDPISGHTALYWYRQSLGQGPEFLIYFQGTGAADDSGLPNDRFFAVRPEGSVSTLKIQRTERGDSAVYLCASSPLGTGQSYGYTFGSGTRLTVV.

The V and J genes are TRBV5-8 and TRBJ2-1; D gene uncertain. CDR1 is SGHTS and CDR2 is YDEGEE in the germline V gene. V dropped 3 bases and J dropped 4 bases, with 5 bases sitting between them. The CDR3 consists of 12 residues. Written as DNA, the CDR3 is TGTGCCAGCAGCTGGGCTTACAATGAGCAGTTCTTC. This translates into CASSWAYNEQFF. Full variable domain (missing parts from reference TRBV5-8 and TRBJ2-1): EAGVTQSPTHLIKTRGQQATLRCSPISGHTSVYWYQQALGLGLQFLLWYDEGEERNRGNFPPRFSGRQFPNYSSELNVNALELEDSALYLCASSWAYNEQFFGPGTRLTVL.

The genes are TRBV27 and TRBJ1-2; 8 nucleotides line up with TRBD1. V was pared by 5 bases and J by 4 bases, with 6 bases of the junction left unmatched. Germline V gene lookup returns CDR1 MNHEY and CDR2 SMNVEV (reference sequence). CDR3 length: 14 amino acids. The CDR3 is CASSRTGQGYGYTF. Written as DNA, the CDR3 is TGTGCCAGCAGTAGGACAGGGCAGGGCTATGGCTACACCTTC.

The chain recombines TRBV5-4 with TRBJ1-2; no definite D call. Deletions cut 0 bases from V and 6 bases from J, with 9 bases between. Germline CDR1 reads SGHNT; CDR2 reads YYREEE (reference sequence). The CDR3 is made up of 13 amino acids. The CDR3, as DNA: TGTGCCAGCAGCTTGGCCTCAGGCCATGGCTACACCTTC. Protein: CASSLASGHGYTF.

The chain's CDR3 is CASSPPDQRGNYEQYF. DNA of the CDR3: TGTGCCAGCTCACCACCGGATCAGCGGGGCAACTACGAGCAGTACTTC. The chain has TRBV18 and TRBJ2-7, with TRBD2 identical over 7 bases. Per germline, CDR1 KGHSH and CDR2 LQKENI. V shed 0 bases and J 3 bases; nucleotides not matched to a gene: 8. This CDR3 spans 16 amino acids.

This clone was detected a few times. CDR3 loop: CASTKRTSGIPLEQYF. As DNA, the CDR3 is TGTGCCAGCACCAAAAGGACTAGCGGGATCCCCCTCGAGCAGTACTTC. This chain connects TRBV7-9 to TRBJ2-7; 12 nucleotides line up with TRBD2. The germline V gene encodes CDR1 SEHNR and CDR2 FQNEAQ (reference sequence). With V trimmed by 7 bases and J by 6 bases, 13 bases remained unmatched. This CDR3 is built from 16 residues.

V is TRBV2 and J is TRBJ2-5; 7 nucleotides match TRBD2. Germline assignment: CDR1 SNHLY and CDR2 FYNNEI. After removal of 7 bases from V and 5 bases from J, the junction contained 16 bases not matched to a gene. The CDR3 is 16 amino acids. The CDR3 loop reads CASTFVRVGGRETQYF. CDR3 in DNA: TGTGCCAGCACCTTCGTCCGAGTGGGAGGGCGGGAGACCCAGTACTTC.

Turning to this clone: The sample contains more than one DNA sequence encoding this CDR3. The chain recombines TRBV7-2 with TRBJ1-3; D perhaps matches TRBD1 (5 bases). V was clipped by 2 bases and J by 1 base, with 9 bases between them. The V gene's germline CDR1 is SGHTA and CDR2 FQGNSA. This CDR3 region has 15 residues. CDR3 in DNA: TGTGCCAGCAGCTTAACGGGGGGTTCTGGAAACACCATATATTTT. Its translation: CASSLTGGSGNTIYF. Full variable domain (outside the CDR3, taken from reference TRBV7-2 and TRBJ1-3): GAGVSQSPSNKVTEKGKDVELRCDPISGHTALYWYRQSLGQGLEFLIYFQGNSAPDKSGLPSDRFSAERTGGSVSTLTIQRTQQEDSAVYLCASSLTGGSGNTIYFGEGSWLTVV.

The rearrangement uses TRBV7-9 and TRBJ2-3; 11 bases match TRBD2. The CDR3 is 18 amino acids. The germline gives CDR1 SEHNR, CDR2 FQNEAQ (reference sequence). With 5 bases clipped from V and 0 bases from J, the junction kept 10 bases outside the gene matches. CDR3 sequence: CASSPKVLAGGSTDTQYF. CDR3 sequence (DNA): TGTGCCAGCAGCCCAAAAGTTCTAGCGGGGGGCAGCACAGATACGCAGTATTTT.

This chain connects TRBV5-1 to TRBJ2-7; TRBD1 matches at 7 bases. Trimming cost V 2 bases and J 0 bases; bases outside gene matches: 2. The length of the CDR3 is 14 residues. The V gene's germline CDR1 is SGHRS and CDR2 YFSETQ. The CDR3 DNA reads TGCGCCAGCAGCTTTTCAGGGGGCTCCTACGAGCAGTACTTC. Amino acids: CASSFSGGSYEQYF. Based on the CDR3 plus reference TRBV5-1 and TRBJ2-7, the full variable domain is KAGVTQTPRYLIKTRGQQVTLSCSPISGHRSVSWYQQTPGQGLQFLFEYFSETQRNKGNFPGRFSGRQFSNSRSEMNVSTLELGDSALYLCASSFSGGSYEQYFGPGTRLTVT.

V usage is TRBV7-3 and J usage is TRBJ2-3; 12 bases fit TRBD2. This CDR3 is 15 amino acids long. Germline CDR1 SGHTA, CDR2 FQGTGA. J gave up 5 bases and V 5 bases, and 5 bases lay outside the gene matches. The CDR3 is CASSRLTSGGDTQYF. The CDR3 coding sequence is TGTGCCAGCAGCCGCCTGACTAGCGGGGGAGATACGCAGTATTTT.

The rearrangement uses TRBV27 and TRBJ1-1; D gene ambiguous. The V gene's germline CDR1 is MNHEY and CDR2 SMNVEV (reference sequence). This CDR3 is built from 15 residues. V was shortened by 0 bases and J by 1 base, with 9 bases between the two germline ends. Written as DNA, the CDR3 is TGTGCCAGCAGTTTATCCAGGCAGAGGAACACTGAAGCTTTCTTT. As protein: CASSLSRQRNTEAFF.

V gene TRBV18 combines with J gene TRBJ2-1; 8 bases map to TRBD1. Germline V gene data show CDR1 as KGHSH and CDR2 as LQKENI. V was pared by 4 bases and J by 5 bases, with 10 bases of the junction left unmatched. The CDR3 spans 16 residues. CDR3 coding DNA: TGTGCCAGCTCACGAAGGTCCGGGACAGGCAACAATGAGCAGTTCTTC. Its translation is CASSRRSGTGNNEQFF.

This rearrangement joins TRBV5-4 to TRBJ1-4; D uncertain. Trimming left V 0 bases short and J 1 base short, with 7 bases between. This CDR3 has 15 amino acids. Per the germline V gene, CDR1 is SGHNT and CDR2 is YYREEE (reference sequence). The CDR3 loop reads CASSLGLGTNEKLFF. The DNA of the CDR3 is TGTGCCAGCAGCTTGGGGCTTGGAACTAATGAAAAACTGTTTTTT.

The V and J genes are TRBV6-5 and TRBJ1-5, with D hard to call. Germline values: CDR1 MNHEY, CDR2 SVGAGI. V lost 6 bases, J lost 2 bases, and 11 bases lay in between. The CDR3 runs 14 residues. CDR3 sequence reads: CASRPYPGNQPQHF. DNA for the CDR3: TGTGCCAGCAGGCCTTATCCGGGCAATCAGCCCCAGCATTTT.

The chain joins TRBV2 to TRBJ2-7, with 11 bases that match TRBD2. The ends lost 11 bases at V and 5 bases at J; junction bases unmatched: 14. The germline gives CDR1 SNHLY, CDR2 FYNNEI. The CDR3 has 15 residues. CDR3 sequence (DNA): TGTGCCGGACATGGGACTAGCGGCTTTTTCGACGAGCAGTACTTC. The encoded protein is CAGHGTSGFFDEQYF.

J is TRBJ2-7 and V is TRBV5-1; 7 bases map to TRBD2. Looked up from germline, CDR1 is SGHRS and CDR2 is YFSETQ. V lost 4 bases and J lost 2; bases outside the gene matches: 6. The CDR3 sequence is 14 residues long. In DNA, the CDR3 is TGCGCCAGCAGCGAATTAGCGGGTGCCTACGAGCAGTACTTC. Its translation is CASSELAGAYEQYF.

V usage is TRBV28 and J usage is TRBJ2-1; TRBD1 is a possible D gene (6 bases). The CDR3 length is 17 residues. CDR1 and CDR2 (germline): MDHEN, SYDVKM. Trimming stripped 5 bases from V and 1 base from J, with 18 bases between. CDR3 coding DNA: TGTGCCAGCAGTAACATCGGCCGGACAGAATCCTACAATGAGCAGTTCTTC. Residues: CASSNIGRTESYNEQFF. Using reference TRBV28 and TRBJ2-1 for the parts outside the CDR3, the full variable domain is DVKVTQSSRYLVKRTGEKVFLECVQDMDHENMFWYRQDPGLGLRLIYFSYDVKMKEKGDIPEGYSVSREKKERFSLILESASTNQTSMYLCASSNIGRTESYNEQFFGPGTRLTVL.

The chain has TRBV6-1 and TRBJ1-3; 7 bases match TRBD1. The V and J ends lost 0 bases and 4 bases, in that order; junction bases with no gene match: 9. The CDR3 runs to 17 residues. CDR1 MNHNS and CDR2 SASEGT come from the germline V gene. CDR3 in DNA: TGTGCCAGCAGTGAAGCGCGACCCGGGACAGCAGGAAACACCATATATTTT. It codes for CASSEARPGTAGNTIYF.